The entry that follows covers one TCR beta chain sequence. Generated by immunoSEQ multiplex PCR, the TCRdb table keeps only in-frame clones and is missing some. The sample shows approximately 44,000 clones, 80% to 85% of them seen only once. Noted time point: recipient sample about 28 days before transplant, after cytoreduction. This sample was included in a study of T cell clonotyping in hematopoietic cell transplantation. V dropped 3 bases and J dropped 1; count of bases not matched to a gene: 11. This CDR3 has 17 residues. Per germline, CDR1 LNHDA and CDR2 SQIVND (reference sequence). Here the sequenced sample was peripheral blood mononuclear cells, taken before stem cell transplant. The origin of this receptor is a man aged 60 to 75 with myelodysplastic syndrome. Some clones in this sample may be carry-over from other donors' samples. The rearrangement uses TRBV19 and TRBJ2-5; TRBD1 agrees at 7 bases. CDR3 amino acids: CASSMEVLTGPQETQYF. The CDR3 nucleotides are TGTGCCAGTAGTATGGAGGTTCTGACAGGGCCCCAAGAGACCCAGTACTTC.